Below, 11 T cell receptor beta chains from the same sample are listed, as sequenced in a study of vaccination effects on CD4 cells after COVID-19. Isolating CD4+ T cells followed approximately ten days of culture. The participants, recipients of two vaccine doses, got either BNT162b2 or mRNA-1273. This table comes from immunoSEQ multiplex PCR, and its TCRdb copy is limited to in-frame clones, with some not included. The sample includes just over 55,000 clones, less than 80% of them seen just once. These receptors are not linked to any known antigen. Material: CD4+ T cells from PBMCs cultured without peptide, obtained after COVID-19 vaccination. The receptors originated from a human donor who received a COVID-19 vaccine.

This chain uses TRBV7-9 with TRBJ1-1; unclear D gene. Deletions cut 6 bases from V and 4 bases from J, with 15 bases between. Per the germline V gene, CDR1 is SEHNR and CDR2 is FQNEAQ (reference sequence). This CDR3 region has 14 residues. The CDR3 reads CASSSPAGGTEAFF. CDR3 coding DNA: TGTGCCAGCAGTTCCCCCGCTGGCGGCACTGAAGCTTTCTTT.

The gene calls are TRBV9 and TRBJ2-3; a possible D gene is TRBD2 (6 bases). V was shortened by 3 bases and J by 2 bases, with 16 bases between the two germline ends. The V gene's germline CDR1 is SGDLS and CDR2 YYNGEE. The CDR3 has 16 amino acids. CDR3 in amino acids: CASSELSSGVTDTQYF. The CDR3 region has the DNA TGTGCCAGCAGCGAGTTGAGTAGCGGTGTCACAGATACGCAGTATTTT.

V and J are TRBV3-1 (or the pseudogene TRBV3-2) and TRBJ1-2; 10 bases agree with TRBD1. Germline assignment: CDR1 LGHDT and CDR2 YNNKEL (reference sequence). There are 14 residues in the CDR3. The junction had 6 bases not matched to a gene; V was cut back by 4 bases and J by 7 bases. This CDR3 is CASSPDRGRRGYTF. DNA of the CDR3: TGTGCCAGCAGCCCTGACAGGGGGCGACGTGGCTACACCTTC.

The J gene is TRBJ2-1, the V gene TRBV18; 7 bases are a match to TRBD2. After removal of 3 bases from V and 3 bases from J, the junction contained 17 bases not matched to a gene. CDR3 size: 19 residues. Germline V lookup: CDR1 KGHSH, CDR2 LQKENI. CDR3 DNA sequence: TGTGCCAGCTCACCTCCCGGCGGTATAGCGGGTCGCTACTACAATGAGCAGTTCTTC. It yields the protein CASSPPGGIAGRYYNEQFF.

This clone came up a few times. The chain links TRBV11-2 to TRBJ2-3; the match to TRBD2 covers 14 bases. V lost 3 bases to trimming and J lost 4 bases; unmatched junction nucleotides: 6. CDR3 length equals 17 residues. CDR1 and CDR2 (germline): SGHAT, FQNNGV. The CDR3 region has the DNA TGTGCCAGCAGCTTCCTGACTAGCGGGAGGGCCGCAGATACGCAGTATTTT. Its translation: CASSFLTSGRAADTQYF.

This chain links TRBV5-1 with TRBJ1-1, with no clear D. This CDR3 spans 14 amino acids. V lost 3 bases to trimming and J lost 1 base, with 10 bases between them. Germline lookup yields CDR1 SGHRS and CDR2 YFSETQ. The CDR3 loop reads CASSSSSGNTEAFF. CDR3 DNA: TGCGCCAGCAGCTCATCCAGTGGGAACACTGAAGCTTTCTTT.

CDR3 bases: TGTGCCAGCAGCCAAGGTTCGATGACTAGCCCCACAGATACGCAGTATTTT. It codes for CASSQGSMTSPTDTQYF. The gene calls are TRBV4-2 and TRBJ2-3; 7 bases are a match to TRBD2. From germline, CDR1 is LGHNA and CDR2 YNFKEQ. There are 17 residues in the CDR3. J was trimmed by 2 bases and V by 1 base; bases with no gene match: 9.

This sequence joins TRBV30 and TRBJ1-2, with TRBD1 matching over 8 bases. The CDR3 is made up of 15 amino acids. V shed 2 bases, J shed 4 bases, and the junction held 9 bases outside the gene matches. The germline gives CDR1 GTSNPN, CDR2 SVGIG (reference sequence). The CDR3: CAWSTGQGAGYGYTF. The DNA of the CDR3 is TGTGCCTGGAGTACAGGACAGGGAGCAGGCTATGGCTACACCTTC.

The chain uses TRBV6-1 and TRBJ1-2, with D uncertain. This CDR3 has 16 residues. Germline V gene data show CDR1 as MNHNS and CDR2 as SASEGT. Between the trimmed V and J ends, which lost 4 bases and 5 bases, there was a span of 20 bases. The CDR3 DNA is TGTGCCAGCAGTGGCCACGGGGATAGTTTTTCATATGGCTACACCTTC. Amino acid sequence: CASSGHGDSFSYGYTF.

CDR3 in DNA: TGTGCCAGCTCACCGGTTAGCGGGGGTCAGCCCCAGCATTTT. Amino acid sequence: CASSPVSGGQPQHF. This sequence joins TRBV18 and TRBJ1-5, with D possibly matching TRBD1 (5 bases). V was shortened by 3 bases and J by 6 bases, with 12 bases between the two germline ends. Germline CDR1 is KGHSH and CDR2 is LQKENI. This CDR3 is 14 amino acids long.

The genes are TRBV7-2 and TRBJ1-2; no definite D call. Between the trimmed V and J ends, which lost 1 base and 2 bases, there was a span of 5 bases. The germline CDR1 and CDR2 sequences are SGHTA and FQGNSA. The CDR3 is 13 residues long. In DNA form, the CDR3 reads TGTGCCAGCAGCTTAGACCAGAACTATGGCTACACCTTC. The encoded protein is CASSLDQNYGYTF.